These 24 T cell receptor beta chains were sequenced from one sample in a study of neurological immune-mediated disorders (dated by TCRdb to about 2019). Library method: 5' RACE. Sequencer: Illumina HiSeq 2500. TCRdb redid the processing of the public reads, applying fastp at Q25 and MiXCR, and retained in-frame beta chains. Records with the same CDR3 protein are collapsed into one entry carrying the most frequent genes and DNA. A total of tens of thousands of distinct CDR3 sequences appear in this sample, roughly 17% of them only once. The ten largest account for 15% of the sample. Material: PBMCs. The receptors stem from a woman in her thirties or forties in good health.

The table lists this clonotype with many counts. The chain combines TRBV6-5 with TRBJ1-1, with unresolved D. V was cut by 4 bases and J by 1 base, with 7 bases left in between. Germline values: CDR1 MNHEY, CDR2 SVGAGI. The CDR3 sequence is 13 residues long. CDR3 amino acids: CASSFGRNTEAFF. In nucleotides, the CDR3 is TGTGCCAGCAGTTTCGGGAGGAACACTGAAGCTTTCTTT.

The chain couples TRBV30 to TRBJ2-2; D remains unclear. The CDR3 length is 13 residues. Germline V gene sequence: CDR1 GTSNPN, CDR2 SVGIG (reference sequence). Trimming took 6 bases from V and 6 from J, leaving 14 bases between them. The CDR3 is CACHRPNPGELFF. CDR3 DNA: TGTGCCTGTCATCGGCCGAATCCCGGGGAGCTGTTTTTT. The complete variable domain, with remaining parts taken from reference TRBV30 and TRBJ2-2, reads SQTIHQWPATLVQPVGSPLSLECTVEGTSNPNLYWYRQAAGRGLQLLFYSVGIGQISSEVPQNLSASRPQDRQFILSSKKLLLSDSGFYLCACHRPNPGELFFGEGSRLTVL.

This clonotype was picked up many times. This chain connects TRBV21-1 to TRBJ2-7; the table's D call, TRBD2, was not checked against the DNA. TRBV21-1 is designated a pseudogene. This CDR3 region has 17 residues. The CDR3 region is CASSAPGGSGLSYEQYV. In DNA, the CDR3 is TGTGCCAGCAGCGCGCCGGGGGGTAGCGGGCTGTCCTACGAGCAGTACGTC.

This clonotype was picked up many times. The chain carries TRBV27 and TRBJ1-1; D gene uncertain. CDR3 size: 14 residues. The V gene lost 5 bases and the J gene lost 1 base, with 11 bases spanning the gap. The germline CDR1 and CDR2 sequences are MNHEY and SMNVEV (reference sequence). CDR3 in DNA: TGTGCCAGCAGTGAGGCACGGGAGAACACTGAAGCTTTCTTT. Protein: CASSEARENTEAFF.

This clonotype was detected ten times or more. The genes are TRBV7-9 and TRBJ2-1, with TRBD2 matching 12 bases. The CDR3 spans 15 residues. Per the germline V gene, CDR1 is SEHNR and CDR2 is FQNEAQ (reference sequence). The V and J ends lost 5 bases and 10 bases, in that order; junction bases with no gene match: 9. CDR3 DNA: TGTGCCAGCAGCGCCTCTAGCGGGGGGGCCCGCGAGCAGTTCTTC. Amino acids: CASSASSGGAREQFF. Full variable domain (rest looked up from reference TRBV7-9 and TRBJ2-1): DTGVSQNPRHKITKRGQNVTFRCDPISEHNRLYWYRQTLGQGPEFLTYFQNEAQLEKSRLLSDRFSAERPKGSFSTLEIQRTEQGDSAMYLCASSASSGGAREQFFGPGTRLTVL.

The table lists this clonotype with many counts. This chain links TRBV12-3 or TRBV12-4 with TRBJ2-2; unclear D gene. There are 13 residues in the CDR3. Trimming removed 1 base from V and 7 bases from J, with 7 bases in between. CDR3 protein: CASSLGFDGELFF. The CDR3 region has the DNA TGTGCCAGCAGTTTAGGTTTTGACGGGGAGCTGTTTTTT.

This clonotype was seen repeatedly, ten times or more. This rearrangement joins TRBV5-8 to TRBJ1-1, with 8 bases aligning to TRBD1. CDR1 and CDR2 from the germline V gene are SGHTS and YDEGEE. Germline trimming cut 3 bases from V and 0 bases from J; bases unmatched to any gene: 7. The CDR3 runs to 16 residues. CDR3 DNA sequence: TGTGCCAGCAGCTCACCCCCGGGACAGGTGAACACTGAAGCTTTCTTT. Protein sequence: CASSSPPGQVNTEAFF. The full variable domain, completed using reference TRBV5-8 and TRBJ1-1, is EAGVTQSPTHLIKTRGQQATLRCSPISGHTSVYWYQQALGLGLQFLLWYDEGEERNRGNFPPRFSGRQFPNYSSELNVNALELEDSALYLCASSSPPGQVNTEAFFGQGTRLTVV.

This clonotype was seen many times. J is TRBJ2-2 and V is TRBV7-2; the match to TRBD1 covers 7 bases. The CDR3 contains 15 residues. J was trimmed by 0 bases and V by 5 bases; bases with no gene match: 3. The germline V gene has CDR1 SGHTA and CDR2 FQGNSA. The CDR3 loop is CASSRTGANTGELFF. The CDR3 DNA reads TGTGCCAGCAGCAGGACAGGAGCGAACACCGGGGAGCTGTTTTTT.

The J gene is TRBJ2-7, the V gene TRBV5-6; 8 bases map to TRBD1. With V trimmed by 4 bases and J by 2 bases, 11 bases remained unmatched. Germline V CDR1 and CDR2: SGHDT, YYEEEE. The CDR3 has 16 residues. CDR3 region: CASSPHGTGLTYEQYV. The CDR3, as DNA: TGTGCCAGCAGCCCCCATGGGACAGGTTTAACCTACGAGCAGTACGTC.

This clonotype was counted many times. The CDR3 loop is CASGSLAGDHYNEQFF. The CDR3, as DNA: TGTGCCAGCGGTAGTCTAGCGGGGGACCATTACAATGAGCAGTTCTTC. The chain is built from TRBV2 and TRBJ2-1, with 10 bases fitting TRBD2. CDR1 and CDR2 (germline): SNHLY, FYNNEI. There are 16 residues in the CDR3. The V and J ends lost 8 bases and 4 bases, in that order; junction bases with no gene match: 11.

A few counts support this clonotype. The chain's CDR3 is CASSLEGHSQGYTF. CDR3 DNA: TGTGCCAGCAGCTTAGAAGGCCATTCACAAGGCTACACCTTC. The V gene is TRBV7-2, the J gene TRBJ1-2; no firm D call. The germline gives CDR1 SGHTA, CDR2 FQGNSA. Trimming took off 1 base at V and 8 bases at J, with 14 bases between the two ends. This CDR3 comprises 14 residues.

The table lists this clonotype with many counts. This chain joins TRBV6-1 and TRBJ1-5, with TRBD1 identical over 8 bases. The CDR3 is made up of 16 amino acids. Germline V lookup: CDR1 MNHNS, CDR2 SASEGT. The ends lost 10 bases at V and 0 bases at J; junction bases unmatched: 11. DNA of the CDR3: TGTGCCACTACGGACAGGGCAACCCTTAGCAATCAGCCCCAGCATTTT. This gives the protein CATTDRATLSNQPQHF.

This clonotype was detected a few times. V usage is TRBV20-1 and J usage is TRBJ2-1; tentative D call: TRBD2 (6 bases). The CDR3 loop spans 12 amino acids. Germline CDR1 and CDR2: DFQATT and SNEGSKA (reference sequence). Trimming removed 6 bases at V and 8 bases at J, with 14 bases between. This chain's CDR3 is CSAEEGIHEQFF. The CDR3 DNA sequence: TGCAGTGCGGAGGAGGGAATCCATGAGCAGTTCTTC.

The table lists this clonotype with many counts. J is TRBJ2-2 and V is TRBV19, with TRBD2 matching over 11 bases. Germline lookup yields CDR1 LNHDA and CDR2 SQIVND (reference sequence). This CDR3 contains 16 residues. The V gene end was trimmed by 5 bases and the J gene end by 2 bases; junction bases not matched to a gene: 4. CDR3 amino acids: CASSPGTSGNTGELFF. The DNA for the CDR3 is TGTGCCAGTAGTCCCGGGACTAGCGGAAACACCGGGGAGCTGTTTTTT.

This clonotype was found many times. In DNA form, the CDR3 reads TGTGCCAGCAGCCCCGGACGGGTCGAGCAGTACTTC. Translating gives CASSPGRVEQYF. J is TRBJ2-7 and V is TRBV6-6, with D uncertain. The CDR3 runs to 12 residues. CDR1 and CDR2 from the germline V gene are MNHNY and SVGAGI (reference sequence). Trimming took off 6 bases at V and 6 bases at J, with 12 bases between the two ends.

The table lists this clonotype with many counts. The rearrangement joins TRBV20-1 to TRBJ2-1; the D call may be TRBD1 or TRBD2 (5 bases each). V lost 1 base and J 0 bases, leaving 7 bases between the germline ends. The CDR3 has 14 amino acids. CDR1 is DFQATT and CDR2 is SNEGSKA in the germline V gene (reference sequence). The DNA for the CDR3 is TGCAGTGCTAGAGCGAGGGGCTCCTACAATGAGCAGTTCTTC. Protein: CSARARGSYNEQFF.

As regards this clonotype: A single base separates this from a much larger clone, so it may be a read error. The rearrangement uses TRBV7-3 and TRBJ2-2; D gene unclear. The CDR3 contains 13 residues. CDR1 and CDR2 from the germline V gene are SGHTA and FQGTGA. Trimming pared 7 bases from V and 3 bases from J, leaving 9 bases between. The CDR3 region is CASTLSHTGELFF. The CDR3 bases are TGTGCCAGCACCCTCTCACACACCGGGGAGCTGTTTTTT.

This clonotype was seen at least ten times. The chain has TRBV12-3 or TRBV12-4 and TRBJ1-6; 9 bases are a match to TRBD1. CDR3 length: 15 residues. With V trimmed by 4 bases and J by 5 bases, 3 bases remained unmatched. The CDR3 is CASSSRTGDNSPLHF. CDR3 DNA sequence: TGTGCCAGCAGTTCCCGGACAGGGGATAATTCACCCCTCCACTTT.

The chain links TRBV12-3 or TRBV12-4 to TRBJ2-1; 15 bases map to TRBD2. The junction had 13 bases not matched to a gene; V was cut back by 6 bases and J by 7 bases. The CDR3 is 18 residues long. CDR3 in DNA: TGTGCCAGCAGCCTTGGACTAGCGGGGGGGCTTATGGTGAATGAGCAGTTCTTC. This encodes CASSLGLAGGLMVNEQFF.

A few counts support this clonotype. The chain has TRBV6-5 and TRBJ1-2; no definite D call. This CDR3 region has 15 residues. V lost 0 bases, J lost 2 bases, and 10 bases lay in between. The germline gives CDR1 MNHEY, CDR2 SVGAGI. The CDR3 protein is CASSYSGGLNYGYTF. The CDR3 DNA reads TGTGCCAGCAGTTACTCGGGCGGACTAAACTATGGCTACACCTTC.

This clonotype was picked up a small number of times. This may be a read error, as it is one base from a much larger clone. CDR3 DNA sequence: TGTGTCAGCAGCCCTTTCGGGACGGACGATTCACCCCTCCACTTT. It encodes CVSSPFGTDDSPLHF. The rearrangement joins TRBV7-2 to TRBJ1-6, with D possibly TRBD1 on 5 matching bases. The CDR3 has 15 amino acids. In germline, CDR1 is SGHTA, CDR2 FQGNSA.

This clonotype was observed many times. This chain joins TRBV7-2 and TRBJ2-6, with D uncertain. This CDR3 is built from 15 residues. CDR1 and CDR2 from the germline V gene are SGHTA and FQGNSA. Trimming removed 6 bases from V and 0 bases from J, with 9 bases in between. CDR3 sequence: CASRPSGSGANVLTF. The CDR3 coding sequence is TGTGCCAGCAGGCCTTCAGGCTCTGGGGCCAACGTCCTGACTTTC. Using reference TRBV7-2 and TRBJ2-6 for the parts outside the CDR3, the full variable domain is GAGVSQSPSNKVTEKGKDVELRCDPISGHTALYWYRQSLGQGLEFLIYFQGNSAPDKSGLPSDRFSAERTGGSVSTLTIQRTQQEDSAVYLCASRPSGSGANVLTFGAGSRLTVL.

Regarding this clonotype: At one end, the junction sequence differs from germline, possibly due to a read error. J is TRBJ1-5 and V is TRBV20-1; possibly TRBD1 for D (6 bases). Germline V gene lookup returns CDR1 DFQATT and CDR2 SNEGSKA (reference sequence). CDR3 length equals 13 residues. The CDR3 DNA sequence: TGCAGTGCTAGTGGGACACAATACGGGGCCCATCATTTT. It translates to CSASGTQYGAHHF.

This clonotype was counted ten times or more. The chain carries TRBV12-3 or TRBV12-4 and TRBJ2-3; 7 positions match TRBD2. The V and J ends lost 3 bases and 5 bases, in that order; junction bases with no gene match: 8. The CDR3 runs to 15 residues. The CDR3 sequence: CASSLTPGGRDTQYF. The CDR3, as DNA: TGTGCCAGCAGTTTGACCCCCGGCGGGAGAGATACGCAGTATTTT.